This T cell receptor (beta chain) was observed in a study of tumor and adjacent non-tumor tissue in lung cancer. Study-wide background: Stage I to III disease affected ten to eleven men and 5 women aged about 30 to 76.

This clonotype showed up just a few times. What it binds is unknown. Germline is not matched at one junction end, which may reflect a read error. The library came from three nested PCR rounds adapted from ARM-PCR protocols. TCRdb analysed the multiplex PCR reads with MiXCR anew, one entry per CDR3 protein. The profile shows 100,000 or so distinct CDR3 sequences, 65% of them singletons. This CDR3 region has 13 residues. The germline gives CDR1 SGHTA, CDR2 FQGNSA. Study outcomes and limitations: Tumor TCR diversity, when higher, was linked to shorter survival.

No cell sorting was done before RNA was extracted from the tissue. Distant lung tissue was collected more than 3 cm away from the tumor edge. V usage is TRBV7-2 and J usage is TRBJ2-1; tentatively, D is TRBD2 (5 bases). The specimen was distant non-tumor lung tissue. This TCR was recovered from a man aged 25 to 45 with non-small cell lung cancer. The CDR3 DNA is TGTGTCAGCAGCTTAGAGGACTCCAATGAGCAGTTCTTC. Its protein product is CVSSLEDSNEQFF.